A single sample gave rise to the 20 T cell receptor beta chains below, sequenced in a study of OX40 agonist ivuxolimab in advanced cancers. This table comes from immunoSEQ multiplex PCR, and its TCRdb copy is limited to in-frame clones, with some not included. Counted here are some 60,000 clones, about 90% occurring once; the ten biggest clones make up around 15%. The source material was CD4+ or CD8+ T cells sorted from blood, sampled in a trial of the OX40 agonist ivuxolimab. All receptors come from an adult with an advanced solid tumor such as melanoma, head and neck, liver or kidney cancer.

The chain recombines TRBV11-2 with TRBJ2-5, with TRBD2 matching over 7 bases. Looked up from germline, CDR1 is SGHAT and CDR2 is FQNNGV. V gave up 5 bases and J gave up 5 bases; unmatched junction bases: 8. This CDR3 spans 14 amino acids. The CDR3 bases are TGTGCCAGCAGCCGTCCTCAGGGAGGGGAGACCCAGTACTTC. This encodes CASSRPQGGETQYF.

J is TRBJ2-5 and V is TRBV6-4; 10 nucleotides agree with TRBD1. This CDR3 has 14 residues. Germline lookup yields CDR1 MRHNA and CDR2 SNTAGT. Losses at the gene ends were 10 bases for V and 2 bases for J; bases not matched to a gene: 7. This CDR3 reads CANKGQGDQETQYF. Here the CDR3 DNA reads TGTGCCAACAAAGGACAGGGGGATCAAGAGACCCAGTACTTC.

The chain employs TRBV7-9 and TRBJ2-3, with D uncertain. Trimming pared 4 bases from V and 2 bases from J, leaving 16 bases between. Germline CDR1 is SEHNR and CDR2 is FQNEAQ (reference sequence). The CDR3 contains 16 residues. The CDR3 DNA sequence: TGTGCCAGCAGCTCAGTGACGAAGGTCAACACAGATACGCAGTATTTT. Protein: CASSSVTKVNTDTQYF.

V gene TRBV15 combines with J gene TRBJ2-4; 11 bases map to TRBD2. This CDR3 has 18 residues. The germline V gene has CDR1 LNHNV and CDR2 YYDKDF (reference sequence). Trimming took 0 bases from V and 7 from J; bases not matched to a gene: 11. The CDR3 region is CATSRDLASGRSGNIQYF. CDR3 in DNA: TGTGCCACCAGCAGAGATCTGGCTAGCGGGAGGAGCGGGAACATTCAGTACTTC.

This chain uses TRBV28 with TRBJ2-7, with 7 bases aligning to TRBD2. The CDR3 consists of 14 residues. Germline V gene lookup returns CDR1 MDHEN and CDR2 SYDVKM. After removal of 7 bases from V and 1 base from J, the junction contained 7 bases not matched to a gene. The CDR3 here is CASIREGSSYEQYF. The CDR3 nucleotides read TGTGCCAGCATCAGGGAGGGGTCATCCTACGAGCAGTACTTC.

The CDR3 DNA is TGTGCCAGTAGTGACCGGAGGGGGGCCCAGCATTTT. This encodes CASSDRRGAQHF. This chain joins TRBV19 and TRBJ1-5; maybe TRBD1 (6 bases). V was cut by 5 bases and J by 11 bases, with 13 bases left in between. This CDR3 comprises 12 residues. Per the germline V gene, CDR1 is LNHDA and CDR2 is SQIVND (reference sequence).

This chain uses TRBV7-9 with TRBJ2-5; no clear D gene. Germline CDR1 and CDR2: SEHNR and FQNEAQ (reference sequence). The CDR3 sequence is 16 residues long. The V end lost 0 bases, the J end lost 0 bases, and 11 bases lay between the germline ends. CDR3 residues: CASSLAPTRYQETQYF. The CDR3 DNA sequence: TGTGCCAGCAGCTTAGCACCTACAAGGTACCAAGAGACCCAGTACTTC.

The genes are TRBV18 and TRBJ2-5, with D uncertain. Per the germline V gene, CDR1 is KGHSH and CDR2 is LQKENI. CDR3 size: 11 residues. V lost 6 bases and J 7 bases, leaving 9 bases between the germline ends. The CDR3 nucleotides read TGTGCCAGCTCCCAAGAGATGACCCAGTACTTC. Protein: CASSQEMTQYF.

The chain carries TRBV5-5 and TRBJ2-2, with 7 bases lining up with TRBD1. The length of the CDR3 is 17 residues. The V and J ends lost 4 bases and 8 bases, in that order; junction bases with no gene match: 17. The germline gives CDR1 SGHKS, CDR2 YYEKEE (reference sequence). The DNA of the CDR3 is TGTGCCAGCAGCCCCCGACAGGGAGCTCATCCTGTTGGGGAGCTGTTTTTT. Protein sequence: CASSPRQGAHPVGELFF.

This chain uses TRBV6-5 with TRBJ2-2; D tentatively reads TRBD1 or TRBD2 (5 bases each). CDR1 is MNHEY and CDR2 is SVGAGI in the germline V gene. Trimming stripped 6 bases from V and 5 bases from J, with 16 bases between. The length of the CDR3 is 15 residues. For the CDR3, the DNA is TGTGCCAGCAGGTTACAGGCTCCGGGGACCGGGGAGCTGTTTTTT. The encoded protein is CASRLQAPGTGELFF.

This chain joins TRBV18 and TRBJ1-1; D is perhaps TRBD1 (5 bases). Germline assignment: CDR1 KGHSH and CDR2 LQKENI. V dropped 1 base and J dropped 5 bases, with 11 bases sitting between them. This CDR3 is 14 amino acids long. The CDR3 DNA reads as TGTGCCAGCTCACCACTAGCCGGGGGGACTGAAGCTTTCTTT. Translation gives CASSPLAGGTEAFF.

In DNA, the CDR3 is TGTGCCAGCATGCTACAGGGGGCGGGTGGCTACACCTTC. Its translation is CASMLQGAGGYTF. The V call is TRBV28, the J call TRBJ1-2, with 9 bases matching TRBD1. There are 13 residues in the CDR3. Trimming cost V 7 bases and J 7 bases; bases outside gene matches: 7. Germline loops: CDR1 MDHEN, CDR2 SYDVKM.

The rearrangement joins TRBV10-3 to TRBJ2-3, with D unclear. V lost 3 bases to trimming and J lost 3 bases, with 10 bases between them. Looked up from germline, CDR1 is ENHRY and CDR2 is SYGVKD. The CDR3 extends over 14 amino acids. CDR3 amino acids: CAISEGRVTDTQYF. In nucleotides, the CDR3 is TGTGCCATCAGTGAAGGTAGAGTTACAGATACGCAGTATTTT.

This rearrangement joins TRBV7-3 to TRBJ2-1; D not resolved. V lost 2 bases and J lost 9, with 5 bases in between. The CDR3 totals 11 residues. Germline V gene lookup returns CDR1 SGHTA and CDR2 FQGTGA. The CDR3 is CASSLGFEQFF. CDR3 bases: TGTGCCAGCAGCTTAGGTTTTGAGCAGTTCTTC. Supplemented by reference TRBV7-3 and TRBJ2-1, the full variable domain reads GAGVSQTPSNKVTEKGKYVELRCDPISGHTALYWYRQSLGQGPEFLIYFQGTGAADDSGLPNDRFFAVRPEGSVSTLKIQRTERGDSAVYLCASSLGFEQFFGPGTRLTVL.

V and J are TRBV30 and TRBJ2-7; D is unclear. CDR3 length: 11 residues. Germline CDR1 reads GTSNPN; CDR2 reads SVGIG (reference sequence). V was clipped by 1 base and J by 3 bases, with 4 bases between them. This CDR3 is CAWSGRYEQYF. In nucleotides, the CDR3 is TGTGCCTGGAGTGGACGCTACGAGCAGTACTTC.

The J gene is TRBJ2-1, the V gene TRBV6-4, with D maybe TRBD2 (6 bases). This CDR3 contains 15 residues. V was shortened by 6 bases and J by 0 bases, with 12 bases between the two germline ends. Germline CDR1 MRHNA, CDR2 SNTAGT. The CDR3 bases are TGTGCCAGCAGAGCTAGCGCAAGCTCCTACAATGAGCAGTTCTTC. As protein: CASRASASSYNEQFF.

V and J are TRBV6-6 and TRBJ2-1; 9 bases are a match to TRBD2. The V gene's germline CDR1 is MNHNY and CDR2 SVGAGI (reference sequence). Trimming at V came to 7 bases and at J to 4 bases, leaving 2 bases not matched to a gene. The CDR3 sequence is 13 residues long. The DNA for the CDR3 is TGTGCCAGCACTAGCGGGACTTACAATGAGCAGTTCTTC. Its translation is CASTSGTYNEQFF.

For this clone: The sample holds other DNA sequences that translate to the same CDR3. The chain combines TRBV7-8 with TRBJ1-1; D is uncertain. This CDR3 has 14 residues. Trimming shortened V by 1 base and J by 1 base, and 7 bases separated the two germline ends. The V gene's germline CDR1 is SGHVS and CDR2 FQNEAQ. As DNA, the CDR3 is TGTGCCAGCAGCTTAGTTTCTGGGAACACTGAAGCTTTCTTT. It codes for CASSLVSGNTEAFF.

As DNA, the CDR3 is TGTGCCAGCAGCTTGGTAGCGGGAGCAGATACGCAGTATTTT. Amino acids: CASSLVAGADTQYF. The chain carries TRBV11-3 and TRBJ2-3; the match to TRBD2 covers 9 bases. The CDR3 contains 14 residues. The V gene's germline CDR1 is SGHNT and CDR2 YENEEA. After removal of 3 bases from V and 4 bases from J, the junction contained 2 bases not matched to a gene.

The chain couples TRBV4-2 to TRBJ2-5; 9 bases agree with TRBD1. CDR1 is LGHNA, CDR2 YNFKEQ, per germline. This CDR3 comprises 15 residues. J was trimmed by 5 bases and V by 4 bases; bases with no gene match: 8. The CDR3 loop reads CASSRKQGARETQYF. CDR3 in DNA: TGTGCCAGCAGCCGTAAACAGGGGGCGAGGGAGACCCAGTACTTC.